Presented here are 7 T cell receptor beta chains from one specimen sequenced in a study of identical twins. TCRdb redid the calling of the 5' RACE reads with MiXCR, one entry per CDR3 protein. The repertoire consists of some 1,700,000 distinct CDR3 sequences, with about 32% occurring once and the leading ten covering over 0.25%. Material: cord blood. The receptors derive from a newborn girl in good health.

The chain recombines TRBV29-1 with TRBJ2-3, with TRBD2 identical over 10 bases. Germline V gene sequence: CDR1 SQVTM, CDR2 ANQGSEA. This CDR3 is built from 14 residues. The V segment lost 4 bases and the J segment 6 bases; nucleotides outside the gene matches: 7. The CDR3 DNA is TGCAGCGTTGGGTTAGCGGGGGGCGGGGATACGCAGTATTTT. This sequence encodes CSVGLAGGGDTQYF.

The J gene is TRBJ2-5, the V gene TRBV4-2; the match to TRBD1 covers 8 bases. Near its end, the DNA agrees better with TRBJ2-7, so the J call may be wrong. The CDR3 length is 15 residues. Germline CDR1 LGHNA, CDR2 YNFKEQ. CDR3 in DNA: TGTGCCAGCAGCCAAGGGGCAGGGGGCGATTACGAGCAGTACTTC. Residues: CASSQGAGGDYEQYF.

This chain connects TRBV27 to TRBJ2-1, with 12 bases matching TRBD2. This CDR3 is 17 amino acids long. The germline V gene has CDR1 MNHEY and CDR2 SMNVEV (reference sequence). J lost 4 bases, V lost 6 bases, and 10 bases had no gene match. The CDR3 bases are TGTGCCAGCAGACGTCAGACTAGCGGGGGCTTTTACAATGAGCAGTTCTTC. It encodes CASRRQTSGGFYNEQFF.

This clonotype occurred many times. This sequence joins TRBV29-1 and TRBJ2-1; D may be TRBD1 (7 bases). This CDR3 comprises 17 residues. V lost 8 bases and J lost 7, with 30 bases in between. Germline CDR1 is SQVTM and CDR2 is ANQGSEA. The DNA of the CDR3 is TGCAGCATAAGGGGGGAGACGGAAGCAGGGGGTACAAATGAGCAGTTCTTC. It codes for CSIRGETEAGGTNEQFF.

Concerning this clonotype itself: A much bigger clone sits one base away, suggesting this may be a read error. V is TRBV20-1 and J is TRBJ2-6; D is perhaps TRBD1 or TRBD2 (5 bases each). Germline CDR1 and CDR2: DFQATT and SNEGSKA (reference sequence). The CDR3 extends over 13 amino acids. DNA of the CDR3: TGCAGTGCTACTAGCTCTGGGGCCAACGCCCTGACTTTC. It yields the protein CSATSSGANALTF.

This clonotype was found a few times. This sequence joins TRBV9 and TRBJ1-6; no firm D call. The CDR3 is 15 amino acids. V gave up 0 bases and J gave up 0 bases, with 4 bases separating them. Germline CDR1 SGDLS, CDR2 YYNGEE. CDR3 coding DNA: TGTGCCAGCAGCGTAGTGGGCTCCTATAATTCACCCCTCCACTTT. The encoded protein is CASSVVGSYNSPLHF.

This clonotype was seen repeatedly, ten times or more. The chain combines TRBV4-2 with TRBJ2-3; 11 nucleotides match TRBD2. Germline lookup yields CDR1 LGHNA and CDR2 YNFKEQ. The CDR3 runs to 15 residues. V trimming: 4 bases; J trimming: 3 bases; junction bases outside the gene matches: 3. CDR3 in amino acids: CASSPGLAETDTQYF. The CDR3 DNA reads TGTGCCAGCAGCCCGGGACTAGCGGAAACAGATACGCAGTATTTT.